The clone carrying this T cell receptor (beta chain) was recorded at least ten times. This entry is derived from a study of T cells after yellow fever vaccination. At the level of the study: Each low-cell-number fraction was prepared by means of SMART-Seq v4 Ultra Low Input.

Trimming stripped 6 bases from V and 5 bases from J, with 10 bases between. The CDR3 loop spans 12 amino acids. The germline V gene has CDR1 DFQATT and CDR2 SNEGSKA (reference sequence). Template-switching 5'RACE yielded the TCR cDNA; a universal primer site and UMIs were added in the process. Each CDR3 protein gets one entry after TCRdb re-called the 5' RACE reads with MiXCR. The sample holds 140,000 to 150,000 distinct CDR3 sequences, approximately 6.6% seen once. The chain couples TRBV20-1 to TRBJ1-4, with a tentative D call TRBD1 (5 bases). The receptor was derived from a man aged 25 to 40 who received the YFV17D yellow fever vaccine. The sequencing here drew on CD4+ T cells sorted from PBMCs, taken 10 days after the yellow fever booster vaccination. The CDR3 region is CSASGLNEKLFF. CDR3 DNA sequence: TGCAGTGCATCGGGGCTCAATGAAAAACTGTTTTTT.